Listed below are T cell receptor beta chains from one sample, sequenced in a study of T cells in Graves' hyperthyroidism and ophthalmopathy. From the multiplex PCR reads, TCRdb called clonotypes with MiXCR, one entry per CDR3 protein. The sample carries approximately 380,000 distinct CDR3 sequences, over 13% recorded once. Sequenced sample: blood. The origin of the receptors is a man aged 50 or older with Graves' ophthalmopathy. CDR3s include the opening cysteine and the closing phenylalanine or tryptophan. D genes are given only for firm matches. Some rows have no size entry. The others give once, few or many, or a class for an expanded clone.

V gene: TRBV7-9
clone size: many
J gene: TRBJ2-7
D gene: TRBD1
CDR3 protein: CASSLVGTDYEQYF
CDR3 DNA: TGTGCCAGCAGCTTAGTGGGGACAGACTACGAGCAGTACTTC

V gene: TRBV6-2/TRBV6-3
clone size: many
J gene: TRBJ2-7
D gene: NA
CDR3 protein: CASTSRDEQYF
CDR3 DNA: TGTGCCAGCACTAGTCGAGACGAGCAGTACTTC

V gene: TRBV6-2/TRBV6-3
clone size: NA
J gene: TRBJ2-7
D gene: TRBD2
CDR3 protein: CASGRARSYEQYF
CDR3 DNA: TGTGCCAGCGGGAGGGCCCGCTCCTACGAGCAGTACTTC

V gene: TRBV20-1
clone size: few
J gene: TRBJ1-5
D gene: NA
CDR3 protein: CSASGEYSNQPQHF
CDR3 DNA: TGCAGTGCTAGCGGGGAATATAGCAATCAGCCCCAGCATTTT

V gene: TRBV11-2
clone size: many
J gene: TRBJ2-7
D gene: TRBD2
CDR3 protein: CASSRSGSVLYEQYF
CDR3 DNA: TGTGCCAGCAGCCGTAGCGGGAGCGTCCTCTACGAGCAGTACTTC

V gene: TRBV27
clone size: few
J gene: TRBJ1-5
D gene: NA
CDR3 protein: CASSLFPTHDQPQHF
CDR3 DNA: TGTGCCAGCAGTTTATTCCCCACCCACGATCAGCCCCAGCATTTT

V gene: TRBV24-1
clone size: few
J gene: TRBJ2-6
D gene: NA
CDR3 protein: CATSGAAGANVLTF
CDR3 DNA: TGTGCCACTTCAGGGGCAGCTGGGGCCAACGTCCTGACTTTC

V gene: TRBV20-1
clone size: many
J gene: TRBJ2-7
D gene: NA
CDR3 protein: CSAVDRKGSYEQYF
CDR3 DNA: TGCAGTGCTGTAGACAGAAAGGGTTCCTACGAGCAGTACTTC

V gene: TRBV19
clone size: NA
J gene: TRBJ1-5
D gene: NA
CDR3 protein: CASSDRDSSNQPQHF
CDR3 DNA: TGTGCCAGTAGTGACCGGGACTCTAGCAATCAGCCCCAGCATTTT

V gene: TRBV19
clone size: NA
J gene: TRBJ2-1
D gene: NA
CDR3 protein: CASSIGGFSYNEQFF
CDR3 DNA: TGTGCCAGTAGTATAGGGGGGTTCTCCTACAATGAGCAGTTCTTC

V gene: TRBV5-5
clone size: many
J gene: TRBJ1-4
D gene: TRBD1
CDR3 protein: CASSSSPTGNNEKLFF
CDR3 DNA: TGTGCCAGCAGCTCCTCTCCGACAGGGAATAATGAAAAACTGTTTTTT

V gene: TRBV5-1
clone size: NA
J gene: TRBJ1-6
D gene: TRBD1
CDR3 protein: CASRPTGGGYNSPLHF
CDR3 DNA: TGCGCCAGCAGACCCACAGGGGGCGGCTATAATTCACCCCTCCACTTT

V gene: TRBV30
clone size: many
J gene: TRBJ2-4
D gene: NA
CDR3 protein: CAWSDRESAKNIQYF
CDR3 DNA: TGTGCCTGGAGTGACAGGGAATCGGCCAAAAACATTCAGTACTTC

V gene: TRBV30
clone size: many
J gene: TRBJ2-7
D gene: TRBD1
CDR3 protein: CATERPGQGAYEQYF
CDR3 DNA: TGTGCCACCGAACGACCGGGACAGGGGGCCTACGAGCAGTACTTC

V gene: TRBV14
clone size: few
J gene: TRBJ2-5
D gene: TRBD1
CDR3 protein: CASSQEYVLTGLQETQYF
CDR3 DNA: TGTGCCAGCAGCCAAGAGTACGTCTTGACAGGGCTCCAAGAGACCCAGTACTTC

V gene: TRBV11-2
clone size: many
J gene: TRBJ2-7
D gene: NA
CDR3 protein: CASSLAHSYEQYF
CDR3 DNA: TGTGCCAGCAGCTTAGCACATTCCTACGAGCAGTACTTC

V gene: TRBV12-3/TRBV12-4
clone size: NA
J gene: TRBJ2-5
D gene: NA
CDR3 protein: CASLNGVQETQYF
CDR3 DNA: TGTGCCAGCCTCAATGGGGTCCAAGAGACCCAGTACTTC

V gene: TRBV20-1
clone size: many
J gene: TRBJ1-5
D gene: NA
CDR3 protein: CSASPFRTLSNQPQHF
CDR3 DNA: TGCAGTGCTAGCCCTTTTCGGACCTTAAGCAATCAGCCCCAGCATTTT

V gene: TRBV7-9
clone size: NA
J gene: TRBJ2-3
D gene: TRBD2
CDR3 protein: CASRRTSGFTDTQYF
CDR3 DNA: TGTGCCAGCAGGAGGACTAGCGGGTTCACAGATACGCAGTATTTT

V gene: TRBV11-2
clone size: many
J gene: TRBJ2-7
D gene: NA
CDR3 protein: CASGTQTGTYEQYF
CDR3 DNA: TGTGCCAGCGGAACCCAAACAGGGACCTACGAGCAGTACTTC

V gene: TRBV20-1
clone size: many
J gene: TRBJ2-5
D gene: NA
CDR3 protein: CSASTGVRETQYF
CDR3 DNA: TGCAGTGCTAGCACGGGAGTAAGAGAGACCCAGTACTTC

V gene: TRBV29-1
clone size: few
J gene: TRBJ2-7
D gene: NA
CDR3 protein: CSVRTVYEQYF
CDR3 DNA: TGCAGCGTGCGGACCGTCTACGAGCAGTACTTC

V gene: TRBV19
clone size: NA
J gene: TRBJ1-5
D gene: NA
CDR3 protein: CASSPGGVRAHF
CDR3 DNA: TGTGCCAGTAGCCCGGGTGGAGTGAGGGCGCATTTT

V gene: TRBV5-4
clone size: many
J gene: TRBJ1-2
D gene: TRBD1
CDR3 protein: CASSLTGEDGYTF
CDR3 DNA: TGTGCCAGCAGCCTAACAGGGGAGGATGGCTACACCTTC

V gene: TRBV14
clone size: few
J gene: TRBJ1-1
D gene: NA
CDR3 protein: CASSPRWGNTEAFF
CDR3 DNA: TGTGCCAGCAGCCCTAGATGGGGGAACACTGAAGCTTTCTTT

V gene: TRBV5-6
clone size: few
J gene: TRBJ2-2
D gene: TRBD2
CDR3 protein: CASSTGLHGVMSGELFF
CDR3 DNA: TGTGCCAGCAGCACGGGACTACACGGGGTTATGTCCGGGGAGCTGTTTTTT

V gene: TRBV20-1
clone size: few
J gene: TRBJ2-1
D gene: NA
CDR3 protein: CSARVGVDNEQFF
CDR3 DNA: TGCAGTGCTAGAGTCGGGGTGGACAATGAGCAGTTCTTC

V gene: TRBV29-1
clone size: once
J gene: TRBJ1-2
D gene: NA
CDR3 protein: CSVEDQGENLYGYTF
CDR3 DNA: TGCAGCGTTGAAGATCAGGGAGAGAATCTCTATGGCTACACCTTC

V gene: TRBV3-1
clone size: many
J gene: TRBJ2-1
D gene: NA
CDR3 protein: CASSQGRWGNEQFF
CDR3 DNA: TGTGCCAGCAGCCAAGGACGGTGGGGCAATGAGCAGTTCTTC

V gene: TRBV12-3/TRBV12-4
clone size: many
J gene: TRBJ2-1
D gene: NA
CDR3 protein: CASSSAGYYNEQFF
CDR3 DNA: TGTGCCAGCAGTTCGGCAGGGTACTACAATGAGCAGTTCTTC

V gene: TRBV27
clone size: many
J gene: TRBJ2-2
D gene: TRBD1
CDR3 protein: CASRYDRGHGGELFF
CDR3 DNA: TGTGCCAGCAGATACGACAGGGGGCATGGCGGGGAGCTGTTTTTT

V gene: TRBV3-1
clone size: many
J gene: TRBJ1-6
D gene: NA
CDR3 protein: CASSQERQNSPLHF
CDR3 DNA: TGTGCCAGCAGCCAAGAAAGACAGAATTCACCCCTCCACTTT

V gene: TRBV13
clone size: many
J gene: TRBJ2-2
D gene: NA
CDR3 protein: CASSEGTPVGTGELFF
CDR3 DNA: TGTGCCAGCAGCGAAGGGACACCCGTAGGTACCGGGGAGCTGTTTTTT

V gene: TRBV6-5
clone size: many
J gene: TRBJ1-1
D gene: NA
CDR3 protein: CASSYSRDGEAFF
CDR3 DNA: TGTGCCAGCAGTTACTCAAGAGATGGCGAAGCTTTCTTT

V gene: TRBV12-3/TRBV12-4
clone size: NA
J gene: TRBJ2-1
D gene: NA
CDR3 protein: CASSFADSRSYNEQFF
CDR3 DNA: TGTGCCAGCAGTTTCGCAGACTCCCGCTCCTACAATGAGCAGTTCTTC

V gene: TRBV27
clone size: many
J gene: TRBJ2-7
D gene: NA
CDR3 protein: CASRLGSTSQYEQYF
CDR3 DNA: TGTGCCAGCAGACTAGGGTCTACTTCTCAGTACGAGCAGTACTTC

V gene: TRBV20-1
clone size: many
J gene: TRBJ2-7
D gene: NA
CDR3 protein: CSATRGGPTLEQYF
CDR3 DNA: TGCAGTGCCACTAGGGGAGGTCCAACCCTCGAGCAGTACTTC

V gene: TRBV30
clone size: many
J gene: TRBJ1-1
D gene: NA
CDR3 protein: CAWSVAGYTEAFF
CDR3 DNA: TGTGCCTGGAGTGTGGCGGGATACACTGAAGCTTTCTTT

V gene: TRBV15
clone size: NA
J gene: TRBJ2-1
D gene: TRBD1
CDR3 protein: CATSRATGAYNEQFF
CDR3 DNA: TGTGCCACCAGCAGAGCTACAGGGGCCTACAATGAGCAGTTCTTC

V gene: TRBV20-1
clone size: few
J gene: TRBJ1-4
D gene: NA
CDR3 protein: CSARVADVREKLFF
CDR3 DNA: TGCAGTGCTAGAGTTGCGGACGTGCGGGAAAAACTGTTTTTT

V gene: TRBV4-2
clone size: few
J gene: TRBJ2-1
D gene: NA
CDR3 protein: CASSQEGYYNEQFF
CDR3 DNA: TGTGCCAGCAGCCAAGAGGGTTATTACAATGAGCAGTTCTTC

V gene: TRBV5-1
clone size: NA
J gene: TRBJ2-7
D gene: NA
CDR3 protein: CASSLDPGPPPYEQYF
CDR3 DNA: TGCGCCAGCAGCTTGGATCCGGGTCCTCCCCCCTACGAGCAGTACTTC

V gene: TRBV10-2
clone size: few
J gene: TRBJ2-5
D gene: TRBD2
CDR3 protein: CASRGTSGSTGETQYF
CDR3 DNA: TGCGCCAGCAGAGGGACTAGCGGGAGTACAGGCGAGACCCAGTACTTC

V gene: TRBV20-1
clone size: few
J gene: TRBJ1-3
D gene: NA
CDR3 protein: CSASRGRSSGNTIYF
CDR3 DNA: TGCAGTGCTAGTAGAGGCCGCAGCTCTGGAAACACCATATATTTT

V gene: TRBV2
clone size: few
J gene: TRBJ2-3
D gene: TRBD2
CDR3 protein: CAIQRETSTDTQYF
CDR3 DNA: TGTGCCATTCAGCGGGAGACGTCCACAGATACGCAGTATTTT

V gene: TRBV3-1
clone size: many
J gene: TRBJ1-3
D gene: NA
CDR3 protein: CASSQTQSASGNTIYF
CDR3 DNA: TGTGCCAGCAGCCAGACACAAAGTGCCTCTGGAAACACCATATATTTT

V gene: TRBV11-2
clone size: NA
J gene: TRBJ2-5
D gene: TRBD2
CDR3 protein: CASSPIAGVAETQYF
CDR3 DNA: TGTGCCAGCAGCCCTATAGCGGGAGTGGCGGAGACCCAGTACTTC

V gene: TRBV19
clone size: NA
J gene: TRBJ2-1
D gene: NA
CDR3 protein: CASTMAPTGEQFF
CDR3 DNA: TGTGCCAGTACCATGGCGCCTACTGGTGAGCAGTTCTTC

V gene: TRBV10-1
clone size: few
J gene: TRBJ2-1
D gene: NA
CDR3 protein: CASSESPGPKSYNEQFF
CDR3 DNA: TGCGCCAGCAGTGAGTCTCCAGGGCCGAAATCCTACAATGAGCAGTTCTTC

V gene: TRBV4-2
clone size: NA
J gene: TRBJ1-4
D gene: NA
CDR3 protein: CASSQQQGEKLFF
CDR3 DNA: TGTGCCAGCAGCCAGCAACAGGGAGAAAAACTGTTTTTT

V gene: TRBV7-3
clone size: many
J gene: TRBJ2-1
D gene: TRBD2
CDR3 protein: CASSLAGTSGRNEQFF
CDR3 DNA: TGTGCCAGCAGCTTAGCCGGGACTAGCGGGAGGAATGAGCAGTTCTTC

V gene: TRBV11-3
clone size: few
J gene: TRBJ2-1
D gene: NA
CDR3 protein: CASSPEAVLYNEQSF
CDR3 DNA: TGTGCCAGCAGCCCAGAAGCAGTCCTGTACAATGAGCAGTCCTTC

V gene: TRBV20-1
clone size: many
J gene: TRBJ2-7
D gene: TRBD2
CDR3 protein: CSAKPGLAGEGPYEQYF
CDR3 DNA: TGCAGTGCGAAACCGGGACTAGCGGGCGAAGGGCCATACGAGCAGTACTTC

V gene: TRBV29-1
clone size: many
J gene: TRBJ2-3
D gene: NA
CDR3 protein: CSVAPPKDTQYF
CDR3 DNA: TGCAGCGTTGCTCCGCCCAAGGATACGCAGTATTTT

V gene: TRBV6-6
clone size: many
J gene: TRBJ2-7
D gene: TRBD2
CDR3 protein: CASSYSTSGSSEQYF
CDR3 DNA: TGTGCCAGCAGTTACTCGACTAGCGGGAGCTCCGAGCAGTACTTC